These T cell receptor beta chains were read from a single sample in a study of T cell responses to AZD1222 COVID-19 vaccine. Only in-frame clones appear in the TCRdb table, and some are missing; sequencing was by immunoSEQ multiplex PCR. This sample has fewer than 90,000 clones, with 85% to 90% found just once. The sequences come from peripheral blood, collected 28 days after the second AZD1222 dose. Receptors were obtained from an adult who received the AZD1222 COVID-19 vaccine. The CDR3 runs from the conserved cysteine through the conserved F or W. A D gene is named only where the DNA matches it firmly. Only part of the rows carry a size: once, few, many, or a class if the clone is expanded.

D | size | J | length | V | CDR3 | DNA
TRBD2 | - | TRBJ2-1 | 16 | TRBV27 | CASTGISGGLNLEQFF | TGTGCCAGCACGGGAATAAGCGGGGGGTTGAATCTCGAGCAGTTCTTC
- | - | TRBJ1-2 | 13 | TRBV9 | CASSVAQSYGYTF | TGTGCCAGCAGCGTCGCGCAGTCCTATGGCTACACCTTC
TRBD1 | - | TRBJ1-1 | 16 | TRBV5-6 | CASSFQGATLNTEAFF | TGTGCCAGCAGTTTTCAGGGGGCCACCCTGAACACTGAAGCTTTCTTT
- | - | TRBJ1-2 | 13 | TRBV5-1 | CASSPAGSSGYTF | TGCGCCAGCAGCCCCGCAGGGAGTTCTGGCTACACCTTC
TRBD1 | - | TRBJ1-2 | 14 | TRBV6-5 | CASIDPQGYYGYTF | TGTGCCAGCATCGATCCACAGGGGTACTATGGCTACACCTTC
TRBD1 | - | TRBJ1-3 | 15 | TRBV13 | CASSPGQGSGNTIYF | TGTGCCAGCAGCCCAGGACAGGGCTCTGGAAACACCATATATTTT
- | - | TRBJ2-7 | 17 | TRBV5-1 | CASSLALSGTGPYEQYF | TGCGCCAGCAGCTTGGCCCTCTCCGGGACGGGGCCCTACGAGCAGTACTTC
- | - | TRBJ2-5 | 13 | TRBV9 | CASSPARAETQYF | TGTGCCAGCAGCCCCGCCCGGGCGGAGACCCAGTACTTC
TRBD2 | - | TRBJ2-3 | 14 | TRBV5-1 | CASSRGGNTDTQYF | TGCGCCAGCTCCCGGGGGGGCAACACAGATACGCAGTATTTT
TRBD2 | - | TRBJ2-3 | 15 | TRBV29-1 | CSVETSGGLTDTQYF | TGCAGCGTAGAGACTAGCGGGGGGCTAACAGATACGCAGTATTTT
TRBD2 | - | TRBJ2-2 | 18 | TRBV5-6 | CASSWGTSGWSPSGELFF | TGTGCCAGCAGCTGGGGGACTAGCGGATGGTCCCCCTCTGGGGAGCTGTTTTTT
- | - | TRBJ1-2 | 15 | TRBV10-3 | CAISDLGRLYYGYTF | TGTGCCATCAGTGACTTGGGGAGGCTTTACTATGGCTACACCTTC
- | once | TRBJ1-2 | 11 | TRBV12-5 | CASGIGRGYTF | TGTGCTAGTGGGATAGGGAGAGGCTACACCTTC
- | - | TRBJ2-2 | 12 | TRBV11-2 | CASSLFGGELFF | TGTGCCAGCAGCTTATTCGGTGGGGAGCTGTTTTTT
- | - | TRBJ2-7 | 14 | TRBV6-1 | CASSESGRTYEQYF | TGTGCCAGCAGTGAGTCAGGCAGAACCTACGAGCAGTACTTC
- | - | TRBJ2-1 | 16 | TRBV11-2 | CASRPGPFGSYNEQFF | TGTGCCAGCAGGCCCGGACCCTTTGGCTCCTACAATGAGCAGTTCTTC
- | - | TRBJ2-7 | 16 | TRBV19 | CASSVRASKGQYEQYF | TGTGCCAGTAGTGTTCGGGCTAGCAAGGGGCAGTACGAGCAGTACTTC
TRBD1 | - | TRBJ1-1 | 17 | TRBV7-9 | CASSHVPGQGTDTEAFF | TGTGCCAGCAGCCACGTCCCGGGACAGGGGACTGACACTGAAGCTTTCTTT
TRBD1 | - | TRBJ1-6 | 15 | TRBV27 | CASSDRAQRSSPLHF | TGTGCCAGCAGTGACAGGGCCCAACGCAGTTCACCCCTCCACTTT
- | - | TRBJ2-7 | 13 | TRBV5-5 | CASSPINDYEQYF | TGTGCCAGCAGCCCGATTAACGACTACGAGCAGTACTTC
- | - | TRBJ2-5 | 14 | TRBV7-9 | CASSLSAGIGTQYF | TGTGCCAGCAGCTTAAGTGCAGGGATAGGGACCCAGTACTTC
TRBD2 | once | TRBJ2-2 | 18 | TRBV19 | CASSRQGLQRENTGELFF | TGTGCCAGTAGCCGCCAGGGCCTCCAGCGGGAGAACACCGGGGAGCTGTTTTTT
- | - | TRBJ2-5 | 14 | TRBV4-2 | CASSQDPSVPSRYF | TGTGCCAGCAGCCAAGATCCTAGCGTACCTAGCCGGTACTTC
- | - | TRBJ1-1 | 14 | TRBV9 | CASSLDRRTLTAFF | TGTGCCAGCAGCCTAGACAGGAGAACACTGACAGCTTTCTTT
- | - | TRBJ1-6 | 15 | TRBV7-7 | CASSPIGSGVSPLHF | TGTGCCAGCAGCCCCATTGGGTCCGGGGTTTCACCCCTCCACTTT
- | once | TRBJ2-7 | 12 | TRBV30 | CAWSPRAGEQYF | TGTGCCTGGAGTCCCCGGGCGGGCGAGCAGTACTTC
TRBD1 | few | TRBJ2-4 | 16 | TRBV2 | CASRRGTARAKNIQYF | TGTGCCAGCAGGCGAGGGACAGCAAGAGCCAAAAACATTCAGTACTTC
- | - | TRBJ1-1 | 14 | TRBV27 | CASSPRTENTEAFF | TGTGCCAGCAGTCCCCGGACGGAGAACACTGAAGCTTTCTTT
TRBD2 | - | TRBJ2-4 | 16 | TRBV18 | CASSPIAGGGDVIQYF | TGTGCCAGCTCACCCATAGCGGGAGGGGGCGACGTCATTCAGTACTTC
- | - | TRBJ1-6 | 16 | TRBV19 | CASSMGLGQGNSPLHF | TGTGCCAGTAGTATGGGGCTGGGGCAGGGGAATTCACCCCTCCACTTT
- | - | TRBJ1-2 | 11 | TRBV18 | CASSPDYGYTF | TGTGCCAGCTCACCGGACTATGGCTACACCTTC
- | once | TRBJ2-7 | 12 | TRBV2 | CASSGDQEEQYF | TGTGCCAGCAGTGGGGACCAGGAGGAGCAGTACTTC
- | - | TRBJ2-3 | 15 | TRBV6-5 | CASSSPGVPTDTQYF | TGTGCCAGCAGTTCCCCCGGGGTCCCCACAGATACGCAGTATTTT
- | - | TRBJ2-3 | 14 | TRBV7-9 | CASSPEEPTDTQYF | TGTGCCAGCAGCCCAGAAGAGCCCACAGATACGCAGTATTTT
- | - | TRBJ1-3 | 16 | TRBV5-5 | CASSLGRGNIGDTIYF | TGTGCCAGCAGCTTGGGCCGGGGGAACATTGGGGACACCATATATTTT
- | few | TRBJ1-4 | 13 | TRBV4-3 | CASSQDAHEKLFF | TGCGCCAGCAGCCAAGACGCCCACGAAAAACTGTTTTTT
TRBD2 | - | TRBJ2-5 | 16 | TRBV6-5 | CASSYSTSGSRETQYF | TGTGCCAGCAGTTACTCCACTAGCGGGAGTCGGGAGACCCAGTACTTC
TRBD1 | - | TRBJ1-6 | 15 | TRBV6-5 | CASSRDRDHNSPLHF | TGTGCCAGCAGCCGGGACAGGGACCATAATTCACCCCTCCACTTT
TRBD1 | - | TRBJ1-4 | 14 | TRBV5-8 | CASSLGDSNEKLFF | TGTGCCAGCAGCTTGGGGGACAGTAATGAAAAACTGTTTTTT
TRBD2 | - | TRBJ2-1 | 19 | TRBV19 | CASSTSPLTSRSSYNEQFF | TGTGCCAGTAGTACCTCTCCCCTGACTAGCCGTAGCTCCTACAATGAGCAGTTCTTC
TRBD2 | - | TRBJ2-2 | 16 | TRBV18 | CASSLGTSLNTGELFF | TGTGCCAGCTCACTTGGGACTAGCTTGAACACCGGGGAGCTGTTTTTT
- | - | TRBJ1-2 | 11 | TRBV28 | CASSPGYGYTF | TGTGCCAGCAGTCCCGGCTATGGCTACACCTTC
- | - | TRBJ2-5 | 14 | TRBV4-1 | CASSQVEGRETQYF | TGCGCCAGCAGCCAAGTTGAGGGGCGGGAGACCCAGTACTTC
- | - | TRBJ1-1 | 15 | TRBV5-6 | CASSLEHMMNTEAFF | TGTGCCAGCAGCTTGGAACATATGATGAACACTGAAGCTTTCTTT
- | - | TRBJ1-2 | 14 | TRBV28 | CASRPWQVSYGYTF | TGTGCCAGCCGTCCCTGGCAGGTTTCTTATGGCTACACCTTC
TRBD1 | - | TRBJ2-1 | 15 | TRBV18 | CASSLGTGNYNEQFF | TGTGCCAGCTCACTTGGGACAGGGAACTACAATGAGCAGTTCTTC
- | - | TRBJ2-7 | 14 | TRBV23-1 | CASRLLRGAYEQYF | TGCGCCAGCAGACTTCTCAGGGGGGCCTACGAGCAGTACTTC
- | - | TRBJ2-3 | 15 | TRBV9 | CASSVSPAGADTQYF | TGTGCCAGCAGCGTATCTCCGGCGGGCGCAGATACGCAGTATTTT